Here is one T cell receptor (beta chain) with its context. The entry originates in a study of cytomegalovirus exposure and HLA in healthy donors. Trimming removed 1 base at V and 8 bases at J, with 6 bases between. This CDR3 spans 12 amino acids. CDR1 and CDR2 (germline): SEHNR, FQNEAQ (reference sequence). In the PCR, 60 Vbeta and 13 Jbeta primers were used. Some clones are missing from TCRdb's copy, which holds only in-frame ones; the method was immunoSEQ multiplex PCR. The sample lists under 150,000 clones, over 80% seen once, with approximately 1.2% in the top ten. This receptor was identified in a boy between 10 and 17 years old in good health and CMV-seronegative. The sequenced material came from PBMCs. V usage is TRBV7-9 and J usage is TRBJ2-1; D not resolved. CDR3 DNA: TGTGCCAGCAGCTTAGTGGGCGATGAGCAGTTCTTC. As protein: CASSLVGDEQFF. The full variable domain, rest sourced from reference TRBV7-9 and TRBJ2-1, is DTGVSQNPRHKITKRGQNVTFRCDPISEHNRLYWYRQTLGQGPEFLTYFQNEAQLEKSRLLSDRFSAERPKGSFSTLEIQRTEQGDSAMYLCASSLVGDEQFFGPGTRLTVL.